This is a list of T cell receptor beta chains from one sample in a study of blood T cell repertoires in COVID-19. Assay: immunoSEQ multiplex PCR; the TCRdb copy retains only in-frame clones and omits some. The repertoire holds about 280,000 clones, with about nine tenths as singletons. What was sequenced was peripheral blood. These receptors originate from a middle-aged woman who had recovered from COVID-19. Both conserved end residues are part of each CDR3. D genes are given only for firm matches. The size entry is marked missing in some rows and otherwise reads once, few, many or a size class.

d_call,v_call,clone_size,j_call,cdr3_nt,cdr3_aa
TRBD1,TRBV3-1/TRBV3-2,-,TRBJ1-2,TGTGCCAGCAGCCAAGGTCCCACAGGGGGCTATGGCTACACCTTC,CASSQGPTGGYGYTF
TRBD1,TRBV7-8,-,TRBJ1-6,TGTGCCAGCAGCTTAGCGCCACAGGGGGCCGGGAATTCACCCCTCCACTTT,CASSLAPQGAGNSPLHF
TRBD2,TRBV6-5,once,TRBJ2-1,TGTGCCAGCAGTTTGGGACTAGCGGGAGTTTACAATGAGCAGTTCTTC,CASSLGLAGVYNEQFF
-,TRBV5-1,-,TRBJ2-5,TGCGCCAGCAGCTTGGTGGGGGCGGGCCTCCAAGAGACCCAGTACTTC,CASSLVGAGLQETQYF
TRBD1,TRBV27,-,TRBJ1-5,TGTGCCAGCAGTCCAGGGACAGGCAATCAGCCCCAGCATTTT,CASSPGTGNQPQHF
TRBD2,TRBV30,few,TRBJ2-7,TGTGCCTGGAATACCGGGACTAGCGGTTACGAGCAGTACTTC,CAWNTGTSGYEQYF
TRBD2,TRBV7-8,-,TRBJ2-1,TGTGCCAGCAGCTTAGTTCTTGGACTAGCGGGAAACCAGTTCTTC,CASSLVLGLAGNQFF
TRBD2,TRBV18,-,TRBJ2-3,TGTGCCAGCTCACCACCGACGGGAGGGGAGACAGATACGCAGTATTTT,CASSPPTGGETDTQYF
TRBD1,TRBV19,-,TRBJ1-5,TGTGCCAGTAGGCCCCGGACAGGAGGGGCCAATCAGCCCCAGCATTTT,CASRPRTGGANQPQHF
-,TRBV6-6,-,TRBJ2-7,TGTGCCAGCAGTTACTCACAGGGCTACGAGCAGTACTTC,CASSYSQGYEQYF
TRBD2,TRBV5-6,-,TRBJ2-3,TGTGCCAGCAGCTTGGCCTCAAGCGGGAATGTAGATACGCAGTATTTT,CASSLASSGNVDTQYF